This entry is about one T cell receptor beta chain. Its antigen remains unknown. The data were obtained in a study of cytomegalovirus exposure and HLA in healthy donors. Study observations and caveats: TCR beta chains numbering under 200 were designated cytomegalovirus-associated. Most TCR sequences were uncommon, yet certain public TCRs appeared in many donors. Cytomegalovirus status was reportedly diagnosed by the classifier with high sensitivity and specificity. Previous analysis showed most TCR beta V segments were productive about 87% or about 30% of the time.

PCR primers comprised 60 Vbeta and 13 Jbeta primers. Data came from immunoSEQ multiplex PCR; TCRdb stores just in-frame clones and leaves some out. This listing includes approximately 77,000 clones. CDR1 and CDR2 from the germline V gene are SEHNR and FQNEAQ (reference sequence). There are 18 residues in the CDR3. V gave up 5 bases and J gave up 0 bases; unmatched junction bases: 6. The sample was PBMCs. The V call is TRBV7-9, the J call TRBJ2-1, with 14 nucleotides matching TRBD2. The sequence came from a man younger than 40 in good health and CMV-seronegative. The CDR3: CASSQGLAGDSSYNEQFF. In DNA form, the CDR3 reads TGTGCCAGCAGCCAGGGACTAGCGGGGGATAGCTCCTACAATGAGCAGTTCTTC.